Each of the 19 T cell receptor beta chains below was sequenced from the same sample in a study of shared clonotypes between healthy human individuals. Sequenced by immunoSEQ multiplex PCR; TCRdb stores in-frame clones only, minus some. The data hold 2 million to 2.5 million clones, with roughly 94% observed a single time. The sequenced sample was naive CD4+ T cells sorted from blood. Subset defined: CD45RA+ positively selected. These receptors all stem from a man younger than 35 in good health.

This clone was seen a single time. The V gene is TRBV2, the J gene TRBJ2-4; D perhaps matches TRBD1 (6 bases). Trimming stripped 6 bases from V and 0 bases from J, with 12 bases between. The CDR3 has 15 amino acids. CDR1 and CDR2 from the germline V gene are SNHLY and FYNNEI. CDR3 region: CASSDGQLAKNIQYF. As DNA, the CDR3 is TGTGCCAGCAGCGACGGACAGTTAGCCAAAAACATTCAGTACTTC.

The chain combines TRBV6-1 with TRBJ1-2; 9 bases agree with TRBD1. Germline CDR1 MNHNS, CDR2 SASEGT. V lost 5 bases and J lost 8; bases outside the gene matches: 6. This CDR3 has 13 amino acids. CDR3 protein: CASSHDRGEGYTF. CDR3 sequence (DNA): TGTGCCAGCAGTCACGACAGGGGGGAGGGCTACACCTTC.

The J gene is TRBJ1-3, the V gene TRBV5-1; D perhaps matches TRBD1 (6 bases). The germline V gene encodes CDR1 SGHRS and CDR2 YFSETQ. The CDR3 covers 14 residues. Between the trimmed V and J ends, which lost 1 base and 4 bases, there was a span of 9 bases. The CDR3 protein is CASSLTGQGNTIYF. The CDR3 DNA follows: TGCGCCAGCAGCTTGACAGGACAGGGAAACACCATATATTTT.

The chain has TRBV10-3 and TRBJ2-3; no firm D call. The CDR3 runs 16 residues. V was pared by 2 bases and J by 0 bases, with 12 bases between. Germline V gives CDR1 ENHRY, CDR2 SYGVKD. The chain's CDR3 is CAISEQALISTDTQYF. The CDR3 region has the DNA TGTGCCATCAGTGAGCAGGCGTTGATCAGCACAGATACGCAGTATTTT.

The rearrangement uses TRBV2 and TRBJ2-4, with D hard to call. V was trimmed by 1 base and J by 11 bases, leaving 6 bases between them. Per germline, CDR1 SNHLY and CDR2 FYNNEI. This CDR3 comprises 11 residues. The CDR3 DNA reads TGTGCCAGCAGTGAAGGTTCGTTTCAGTACTTC. Translation: CASSEGSFQYF.

This sequence joins TRBV25-1 and TRBJ1-2; TRBD1 aligns across 11 bases. The V gene end was trimmed by 4 bases and the J gene end by 11 bases; junction bases not matched to a gene: 12. CDR1 and CDR2 from the germline V gene are MGHDK and SYGVNS. This CDR3 comprises 15 residues. CDR3 sequence: CASSGQGTGGGVYTF. The CDR3, as DNA: TGTGCCAGCAGTGGGCAAGGGACAGGGGGTGGAGTATACACCTTC.

The V gene is TRBV19, the J gene TRBJ2-1; 7 nucleotides agree with TRBD2. This CDR3 is 15 amino acids long. Trimming cost V 6 bases and J 6 bases; bases outside gene matches: 11. Looked up from germline, CDR1 is LNHDA and CDR2 is SQIVND (reference sequence). The CDR3 spells CASSAGDSLGNEQFF. CDR3 sequence (DNA): TGTGCCAGTAGCGCGGGGGATTCTCTGGGCAATGAGCAGTTCTTC.

As concerns this clone: Other DNA sequences in this specimen translate into the identical CDR3. V gene TRBV19 combines with J gene TRBJ2-7, with 7 bases lining up with TRBD2. Germline lookup yields CDR1 LNHDA and CDR2 SQIVND (reference sequence). CDR3 length: 14 amino acids. J was trimmed by 0 bases and V by 3 bases; bases with no gene match: 2. CDR3 sequence reads: CASSIGGSSYEQYF. The DNA for the CDR3 is TGTGCCAGTAGTATCGGCGGGAGCTCCTACGAGCAGTACTTC.

Worth noting for this clone: The same CDR3 arises from other DNA sequences in this sample as well. The chain combines TRBV5-4 with TRBJ2-7, with 9 bases identical to TRBD1. Germline V lookup: CDR1 SGHNT, CDR2 YYREEE (reference sequence). The V and J ends lost 3 bases and 0 bases, in that order; junction bases with no gene match: 4. This CDR3 is 15 amino acids long. The CDR3 reads CASSSPGQGSYEQYF. CDR3 sequence (DNA): TGTGCCAGCAGCTCCCCGGGACAGGGCTCCTACGAGCAGTACTTC.

The chain is built from TRBV28 and TRBJ1-2; tentative D call: TRBD1 (5 bases). CDR1 is MDHEN and CDR2 is SYDVKM in the germline V gene. The CDR3 contains 16 residues. The germline V and J ends were trimmed by 4 bases and 3 bases, with 18 bases remaining between them. The CDR3 region has the DNA TGTGCCAGCAGTTCTACCCCAGGGCTTAGGGACTATGGCTACACCTTC. Its protein is CASSSTPGLRDYGYTF.

The chain employs TRBV10-3 and TRBJ1-3, with 7 bases that match TRBD1. J lost 8 bases, V lost 0 bases, and 4 bases had no gene match. Germline loops: CDR1 ENHRY, CDR2 SYGVKD. The CDR3 is 14 residues long. DNA of the CDR3: TGTGCCATCAGTGAGTCGACAGGGACGGACACCATATATTTT. Translated: CAISESTGTDTIYF.

The chain has TRBV4-1 and TRBJ2-7, with 10 positions matching TRBD2. The CDR3 totals 16 residues. Germline CDR1 reads MGHRA; CDR2 reads YSYEKL. V gave up 4 bases and J gave up 5 bases; unmatched junction bases: 11. DNA of the CDR3: TGCGCCAGCAGCCCCAGGACTAGCGGACGAACAAACGAGCAGTACTTC. Protein sequence: CASSPRTSGRTNEQYF.

The rearrangement links TRBV5-4 to TRBJ2-3, with 12 bases fitting TRBD2. The CDR3 length is 16 residues. The germline CDR1 and CDR2 sequences are SGHNT and YYREEE (reference sequence). V lost 4 bases to trimming and J lost 2 bases; unmatched junction nucleotides: 5. This chain's CDR3 is CASSPSGGVDTDTQYF. The CDR3 DNA reads TGTGCCAGCAGCCCTAGCGGGGGGGTGGACACAGATACGCAGTATTTT.

In this sample, this clone turned up once. This chain connects TRBV4-1 to TRBJ1-4; 7 nucleotides align to TRBD1. CDR3 size: 14 residues. Germline loops: CDR1 MGHRA, CDR2 YSYEKL. V gave up 6 bases and J gave up 15 bases; unmatched junction bases: 16. The chain's CDR3 is CASSRTGLSEEMFF. For the CDR3, the DNA is TGCGCCAGCAGTCGGACAGGCCTCTCGGAAGAGATGTTTTTT.

The chain couples TRBV15 to TRBJ2-7; tentative D call: TRBD2 (6 bases). The CDR3 contains 17 residues. V lost 5 bases and J 3 bases, leaving 23 bases between the germline ends. Germline CDR1 is LNHNV and CDR2 is YYDKDF (reference sequence). The CDR3 spells CATSPRSGVAFFYEQYF. The CDR3 bases are TGTGCCACCAGCCCAAGGTCGGGGGTGGCGTTTTTCTACGAGCAGTACTTC.

This clone has only a few counts. In nucleotides, the CDR3 is TGTGCCAGCAGCCGAACAGTCAGGACTACCAATGAGCAGTTCTTC. It codes for CASSRTVRTTNEQFF. The chain uses TRBV7-2 and TRBJ2-1, with D possibly TRBD2 on 6 matching bases. The CDR3 is 15 amino acids. The V end was cut by 5 bases, the J end by 6 bases, with 17 bases between. Per germline, CDR1 SGHTA and CDR2 FQGNSA.

The rearrangement links TRBV7-2 to TRBJ2-4, with 10 bases fitting TRBD2. CDR3 size: 14 residues. CDR1 is SGHTA, CDR2 FQGNSA, per germline. V trimming: 7 bases; J trimming: 7 bases; junction bases outside the gene matches: 7. The CDR3 spells CASTQGLASNIQYF. The CDR3 DNA is TGTGCCAGCACCCAGGGACTAGCGAGTAACATTCAGTACTTC.

The chain is built from TRBV11-2 and TRBJ2-7; 9 positions match TRBD1. Looked up from germline, CDR1 is SGHAT and CDR2 is FQNNGV. With V trimmed by 3 bases and J by 2 bases, 5 bases remained unmatched. The CDR3 is made up of 15 amino acids. DNA for the CDR3: TGTGCCAGCAGCTTTAGGAGACAGGGGGCCTACGAGCAGTACTTC. Translation gives CASSFRRQGAYEQYF.

The chain carries TRBV2 and TRBJ1-1; D is perhaps TRBD1 (5 bases). Between the trimmed V and J ends, which lost 4 bases and 6 bases, there was a span of 6 bases. The CDR3 is made up of 11 amino acids. The V gene's germline CDR1 is SNHLY and CDR2 FYNNEI. The CDR3 DNA reads as TGTGCCAGCAGTGTGGGACCTGAAGCTTTCTTT. Its protein is CASSVGPEAFF.